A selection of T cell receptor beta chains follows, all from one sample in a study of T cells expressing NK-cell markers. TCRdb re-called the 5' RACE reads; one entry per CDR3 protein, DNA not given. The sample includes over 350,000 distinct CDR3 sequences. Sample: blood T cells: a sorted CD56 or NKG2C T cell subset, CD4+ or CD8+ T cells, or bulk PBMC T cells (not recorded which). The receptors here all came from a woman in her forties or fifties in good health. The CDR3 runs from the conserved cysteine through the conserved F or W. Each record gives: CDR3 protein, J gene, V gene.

CDR3 protein: CSVEVIVQETQYF
J gene: TRBJ2-5
V gene: TRBV29-1

CDR3 protein: CSARDLMKNTEAFF
J gene: TRBJ1-1
V gene: TRBV20-1

CDR3 protein: CAISLTELSGYGYTF
J gene: TRBJ1-2
V gene: TRBV10-3

CDR3 protein: CASSPPPGGADTQYF
J gene: TRBJ2-3
V gene: TRBV5-1

CDR3 protein: CASSQTPGLADPEQFF
J gene: TRBJ2-1
V gene: TRBV4-2

CDR3 protein: CASTPTAALATGELFF
J gene: TRBJ2-2
V gene: TRBV12-3/TRBV12-4

CDR3 protein: CSALGDRVDNEQFF
J gene: TRBJ2-1
V gene: TRBV20-1

CDR3 protein: CASSLQGVSTDTQYF
J gene: TRBJ2-3
V gene: TRBV9

CDR3 protein: CASSNGLAGVRGYNEQFF
J gene: TRBJ2-1
V gene: TRBV5-6

CDR3 protein: CSARRREAYYNEQFF
J gene: TRBJ2-1
V gene: TRBV20-1

CDR3 protein: CASSYGEGWVPEEQYF
J gene: TRBJ2-7
V gene: TRBV6-5

CDR3 protein: CSVYWRAAYEQYF
J gene: TRBJ2-7
V gene: TRBV20-1

CDR3 protein: CASSLGYASTEQFF
J gene: TRBJ2-1
V gene: TRBV11-3

CDR3 protein: CASSLLRAQRTQYF
J gene: TRBJ2-5
V gene: TRBV7-2

CDR3 protein: CSGKNRGLWDEQFF
J gene: TRBJ2-1
V gene: TRBV29-1

CDR3 protein: CSVEVTPQAEQFF
J gene: TRBJ2-1
V gene: TRBV29-1

CDR3 protein: CASRPPGLAGVNTDTQYF
J gene: TRBJ2-3
V gene: TRBV6-5

CDR3 protein: CASSPRMDYGYTF
J gene: TRBJ1-2
V gene: TRBV5-1

CDR3 protein: CATSRRTRQETQYF
J gene: TRBJ2-5
V gene: TRBV15

CDR3 protein: CASSSNENEQFF
J gene: TRBJ2-1
V gene: TRBV19

CDR3 protein: CASSFRTGKAKNIQYF
J gene: TRBJ2-4
V gene: TRBV12-3/TRBV12-4

CDR3 protein: CARSGTSADTQYF
J gene: TRBJ2-3
V gene: TRBV30

CDR3 protein: CASRLTGLSGNTIYF
J gene: TRBJ1-3
V gene: TRBV27

CDR3 protein: CSVEDPTSPSGVYNEQFF
J gene: TRBJ2-1
V gene: TRBV29-1

CDR3 protein: CASSSGQGGFYEQFF
J gene: TRBJ2-1
V gene: TRBV7-9

CDR3 protein: CSARDYLSSGRFEQFF
J gene: TRBJ2-1
V gene: TRBV20-1

CDR3 protein: CASSSRPPSVYNEQFF
J gene: TRBJ2-1
V gene: TRBV27

CDR3 protein: CASSDWPGNEQFF
J gene: TRBJ2-1
V gene: TRBV2

CDR3 protein: CASSQYKGASYNEQFF
J gene: TRBJ2-1
V gene: TRBV5-1

CDR3 protein: CASSLTQETQYF
J gene: TRBJ2-5
V gene: TRBV5-1

CDR3 protein: CASSLVRPTQYF
J gene: TRBJ2-3
V gene: TRBV28

CDR3 protein: CASSSQGISYNEQFF
J gene: TRBJ2-1
V gene: TRBV9

CDR3 protein: CASSETGGTDTQYF
J gene: TRBJ2-3
V gene: TRBV6-4

CDR3 protein: CSARDVQRTNTDTQYF
J gene: TRBJ2-3
V gene: TRBV20-1

CDR3 protein: CSVSGGGREFSEAFF
J gene: TRBJ1-1
V gene: TRBV29-1

CDR3 protein: CASTEGTGTLNTQYF
J gene: TRBJ2-3
V gene: TRBV18

CDR3 protein: CSALQTTNEKLFF
J gene: TRBJ1-4
V gene: TRBV20-1

CDR3 protein: CASRREGRTDTQYF
J gene: TRBJ2-3
V gene: TRBV7-8

CDR3 protein: CASREQGIEQFF
J gene: TRBJ2-1
V gene: TRBV2

CDR3 protein: CAWSGQGSAFF
J gene: TRBJ1-1
V gene: TRBV30

CDR3 protein: CASREPGLASGEQYF
J gene: TRBJ2-7
V gene: TRBV6-5